The clone carrying this TCR beta chain was recorded a few times. This record belongs to a study of blood T cell repertoires in COVID-19. On the study more broadly: COVID-19 samples collected from the United States, Italy and Spain covered acute and convalescent phases. Sources were T cells, B-cell-depleted T cells, or PBMCs; the material itself was cDNA or gDNA.

Per the original methods: Reference gene primer amplification gave nucleated cell count estimates. Libraries were prepared by immunoSEQ multiplex PCR; TCRdb keeps only in-frame clonotypes and omits some of them. V, J and clone size are those of that table, while D and trimming were read from the DNA. The sample shows some 74,000 clones, approximately 80% of them seen only once. The clonotype was recovered from a man of 80 years or more with acute or convalescent COVID-19. The sample taken for sequencing was peripheral blood.

CDR3 in amino acids: CASSVSYNEQFF. The CDR3 region has the DNA TGTGCCAGCAGCGTTAGTTACAATGAGCAGTTCTTC. The chain links TRBV9 to TRBJ2-1; D ambiguous. The CDR3 covers 12 residues. Trimming cost V 2 bases and J 4 bases, with 4 bases left between them. The V gene's germline CDR1 is SGDLS and CDR2 YYNGEE.